This TCR beta chain was observed in a study of patients and donors after allogeneic stem cell transplantation. TCRdb reprocessed the RT-PCR reads via MiXCR and lists one record per CDR3 protein. Of approximately 160,000 distinct CDR3 sequences listed, about 30% are singletons. With V trimmed by 6 bases and J by 4 bases, 11 bases remained unmatched. Germline V gives CDR1 LGHNT, CDR2 FRNRAP. This CDR3 is 15 amino acids long. Sequences were obtained from blood, either unsorted or a sorted T cell fraction (not recorded which). This chain joins TRBV12-5 and TRBJ1-2; 7 bases are a match to TRBD1. The sequence came from a human donor who was either an allogeneic HSCT recipient or a stem cell or donor lymphocyte infusion donor (not recorded which). It is not recorded whose cells these are; they may come from a transplant donor. Written as DNA, the CDR3 is TGTGCTAGTGGGCACTGGGACAGCTTCTTCTATGGCTACACCTTC. This sequence encodes CASGHWDSFFYGYTF.